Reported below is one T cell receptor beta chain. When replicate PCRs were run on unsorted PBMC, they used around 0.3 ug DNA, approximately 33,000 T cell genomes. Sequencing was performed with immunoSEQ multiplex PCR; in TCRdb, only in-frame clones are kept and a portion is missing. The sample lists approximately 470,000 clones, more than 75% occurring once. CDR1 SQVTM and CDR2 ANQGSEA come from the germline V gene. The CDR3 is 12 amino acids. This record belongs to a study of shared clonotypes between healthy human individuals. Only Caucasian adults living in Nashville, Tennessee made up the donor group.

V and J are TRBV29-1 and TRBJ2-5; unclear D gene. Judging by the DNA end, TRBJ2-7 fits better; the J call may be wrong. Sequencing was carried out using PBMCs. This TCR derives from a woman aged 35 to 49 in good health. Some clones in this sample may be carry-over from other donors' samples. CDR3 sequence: CSVGVSTYEQYF. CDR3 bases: TGCAGCGTTGGGGTCAGTACCTACGAGCAGTACTTC.